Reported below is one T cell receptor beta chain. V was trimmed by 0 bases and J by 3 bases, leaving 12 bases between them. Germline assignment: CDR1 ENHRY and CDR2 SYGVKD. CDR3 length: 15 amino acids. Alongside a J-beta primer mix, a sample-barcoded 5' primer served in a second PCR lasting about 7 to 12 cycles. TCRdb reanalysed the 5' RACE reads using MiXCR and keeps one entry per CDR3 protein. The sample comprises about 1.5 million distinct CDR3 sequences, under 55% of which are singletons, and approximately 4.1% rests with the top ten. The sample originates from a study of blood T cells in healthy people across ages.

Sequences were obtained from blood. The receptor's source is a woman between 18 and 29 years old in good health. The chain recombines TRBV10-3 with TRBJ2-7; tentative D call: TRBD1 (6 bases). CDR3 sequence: CAISESGDRSYEQYF. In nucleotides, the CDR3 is TGTGCCATCAGTGAGTCAGGTGACAGGAGCTACGAGCAGTACTTC.